The 28 T cell receptor beta chains given below trace back to one sample, sequenced in a study of post-analysis software for immune sequencing data (dated by TCRdb to the mid-2010s). What the research found in general, with its limitations: Patients showed significantly higher frequencies than controls for about five TRBV segments, among them TRBV5-6, TRBV5-1 and TRBV20-1.

The antigens of these receptors remain unknown. The receptor library was made with PCR. Sequenced on an Illumina HiSeq 2500. Unique molecular identifiers were incorporated into TCR beta cDNA libraries to reduce PCR and sequencing biases. TCRdb reanalyzed the raw reads on its own, using fastp at Q25 for trimming and MiXCR for clone calling, and kept in-frame beta chains. Rows with one shared CDR3 protein collapse into an entry with the most common genes and DNA. Recorded for this sample are about 200,000 distinct CDR3 sequences; approximately 29% of them occurred a single time. The top ten clones comprise 3% to 3.5% of the sample. The sequenced material came from blood. These receptors were taken from a girl younger than 18 with multiple sclerosis.

The V gene is TRBV10-3, the J gene TRBJ1-6; D gene unclear. Germline V gene lookup returns CDR1 ENHRY and CDR2 SYGVKD. CDR3 length: 15 amino acids. Trimming took 0 bases from V and 8 from J, leaving 11 bases between them. The CDR3 spells CAISESVVSDSPLHF. Here the CDR3 DNA reads TGTGCCATCAGTGAGTCGGTGGTTTCGGATTCACCCCTCCACTTT.

The chain combines TRBV14 with TRBJ2-7; no definite D call. Germline V gene data show CDR1 as SGHDN and CDR2 as FVKESK. Trimming cost V 0 bases and J 2 bases, with 11 bases left between them. The CDR3 consists of 15 residues. The CDR3 DNA sequence: TGTGCCAGCAGCCAAGATCCTCGAAGGGCCTACGAGCAGTACTTC. It specifies CASSQDPRRAYEQYF.

There are many counts of this clonotype. This chain links TRBV5-5 with TRBJ2-1; 7 nucleotides agree with TRBD2. The J segment lost 1 base and the V segment lost 4 bases, leaving 8 bases of the junction unmatched. CDR1 is SGHKS, CDR2 YYEKEE, per germline (reference sequence). The CDR3 has 16 residues. CDR3 residues: CASSTGGGQSYNEQFF. The CDR3 coding sequence is TGTGCCAGCAGCACTGGGGGGGGTCAGTCCTACAATGAGCAGTTCTTC.

Comments on this clonotype: This may be a read error: a much more frequent sequence differs by one nucleotide. The chain employs TRBV28 and TRBJ2-5; TRBD2 might be the D (6 bases). Germline-derived CDR1 and CDR2 are MDHEN and SYDVKM. The CDR3 sequence is 13 residues long. The chain's CDR3 is CAGSQEEFREQYF. The CDR3, as DNA: TGTGCCGGCAGTCAAGAAGAGTTTCGGGAGCAGTACTTC.

The gene calls are TRBV5-1 and TRBJ2-7, with a weak D call TRBD1 (6 bases). The CDR3 is 14 amino acids. Germline V gene lookup returns CDR1 SGHRS and CDR2 YFSETQ. V was clipped by 5 bases and J by 4 bases, with 16 bases between them. CDR3 nucleotide sequence: TGCGCCAGCAGTCAGTCAGGGGCGAAGTACGAGCAGTACTTC. Encoded protein: CASSQSGAKYEQYF.

This clonotype was seen many times. This chain uses TRBV29-1 with TRBJ2-3; maybe TRBD2 (5 bases). The CDR3 is 13 residues long. Germline V gene data show CDR1 as SQVTM and CDR2 as ANQGSEA. Deletions cut 1 base from V and 9 bases from J, with 14 bases between. In DNA form, the CDR3 reads TGCAGCGTTGAAGGAGTCCGGGGAAGGACGCAGTATTTT. Its protein is CSVEGVRGRTQYF.

There are a few counts of this clonotype. This rearrangement joins TRBV5-1 to TRBJ1-4, with 8 bases lining up with TRBD1. The V gene end was trimmed by 4 bases and the J gene end by 7 bases; junction bases not matched to a gene: 9. This CDR3 has 15 amino acids. Germline V gene lookup returns CDR1 SGHRS and CDR2 YFSETQ. The CDR3 DNA reads as TGCGCCAGCAGCAGCGCCGGGACAGGTACTGAAAAACTGTTTTTT. Its translation: CASSSAGTGTEKLFF.

In this sample, this clonotype turned up many times. The rearrangement joins TRBV20-1 to TRBJ1-2; TRBD1 agrees at 8 bases. The length of the CDR3 is 11 residues. In germline, CDR1 is DFQATT, CDR2 SNEGSKA (reference sequence). The CDR3 protein is CSGQGNYGYTF. The CDR3 nucleotides read TGCAGCGGACAGGGAAACTATGGCTACACCTTC.

This chain links TRBV24-1 with TRBJ1-5; no clear D. The CDR3 covers 15 residues. CDR1 and CDR2 from the germline V gene are KGHDR and SFDVKD. Trimming cost V 3 bases and J 6 bases, with 14 bases left between them. The CDR3 here is CATSDLGRMSQPQHF. The CDR3 bases are TGTGCCACCAGTGATCTCGGACGGATGTCTCAGCCCCAGCATTTT.

This clonotype has a count of ten or more. V gene TRBV20-1 combines with J gene TRBJ1-6; 11 positions match TRBD1. This CDR3 has 15 residues. The V segment lost 1 base and the J segment 8 bases; nucleotides outside the gene matches: 4. Germline V lookup: CDR1 DFQATT, CDR2 SNEGSKA (reference sequence). The CDR3 region is CSARVGTGGYSPLHF. In DNA, the CDR3 is TGCAGTGCTAGAGTGGGGACAGGGGGTTATTCACCCCTCCACTTT.

Of note for this clonotype: Likely a read error: the CDR3 ends without its conserved phenylalanine or tryptophan. This chain uses TRBV24-1 with TRBJ2-3; D is possibly TRBD1 (8 bases). Trimming took 4 bases from V and 3 from J, leaving 19 bases between them. The germline CDR1 and CDR2 sequences are KGHDR and SFDVKD. The CDR3 has 17 amino acids. CDR3 protein: CATSDPNNRGGTDTQYS. CDR3 bases: TGTGCCACCAGTGACCCGAACAACAGGGGGGGGACAGATACGCAGTATTCT.

As concerns this clonotype: A much larger clone is a single base away; this may be a read error. This chain uses TRBV6-6 with TRBJ2-7; 8 positions match TRBD1. Germline V gene sequence: CDR1 MNHNY, CDR2 SVGAGI (reference sequence). The CDR3 is made up of 16 amino acids. The CDR3 sequence is CASTLYRQGRSYELYF. In DNA, the CDR3 is TGTGCCAGCACCTTGTACCGACAGGGGCGTTCCTACGAGCTGTACTTC.

This chain joins TRBV12-3 or TRBV12-4 and TRBJ1-3; D gene unclear. The CDR3 consists of 16 residues. V was clipped by 5 bases and J by 0 bases, with 14 bases between them. The CDR3 coding sequence is TGTGCCAGCAGTCCCAGTGGGTTTAGCTCTGGAAACACCATATATTTT. It codes for CASSPSGFSSGNTIYF.

Details on this clonotype: Germline is not matched at one junction end, which may reflect a read error. The gene calls are TRBV29-1 and TRBJ1-5; D is possibly TRBD1 (5 bases). Germline-derived CDR1 and CDR2 are SQVTM and ANQGSEA. CDR3 length: 15 amino acids. The CDR3 nucleotides are TGCAGCGTTGTCCTCTACGGGGGACCCAATCAGCTCCAGCATTTT. Translating gives CSVVLYGGPNQLQHF.

This clonotype was picked up many times. The chain links TRBV29-1 to TRBJ2-3; no reliable D call. CDR1 and CDR2 from the germline V gene are SQVTM and ANQGSEA. The CDR3 runs 14 residues. Trimming took 8 bases from V and 0 from J, leaving 15 bases between them. The CDR3 here is CSHIRLTSTDTQYF. DNA of the CDR3: TGCAGCCACATCCGTTTAACTAGCACAGATACGCAGTATTTT.

This clonotype has at least ten counts. This chain links TRBV29-1 with TRBJ2-7; a possible D gene is TRBD2 (6 bases). There are 12 residues in the CDR3. Per germline, CDR1 SQVTM and CDR2 ANQGSEA. V was trimmed by 1 base and J by 4 bases, leaving 8 bases between them. The CDR3 region is CSVEVGGYEQYF. In nucleotides, the CDR3 is TGCAGCGTTGAAGTTGGGGGGTACGAGCAGTACTTC.

This clonotype was counted between two and nine times. V is TRBV6-6 and J is TRBJ1-2; no firm D call. The CDR3 is made up of 14 amino acids. The germline CDR1 and CDR2 sequences are MNHNY and SVGAGI (reference sequence). Between the trimmed V and J ends, which lost 4 bases and 4 bases, there was a span of 13 bases. CDR3 nucleotides: TGTGCCAGCAGTTGCGGGGAGATCATCTATGGCTACACCTTC. Protein sequence: CASSCGEIIYGYTF.

In the case of this clonotype: It may be a read error: a sequence one base away is much more abundant. The CDR3 is CASRTSGSYEQFF. CDR3 in DNA: TGTGCCAGCCGAACTAGCGGTTCCTACGAGCAGTTCTTC. The chain uses TRBV25-1 and TRBJ2-1; 8 bases agree with TRBD2. The CDR3 is made up of 13 amino acids. In germline, CDR1 is MGHDK, CDR2 SYGVNS. V shed 8 bases and J 10 bases; nucleotides not matched to a gene: 10.

This clonotype was detected ten times or more. This chain connects TRBV20-1 to TRBJ2-3; D might be TRBD1 (6 bases). This CDR3 spans 16 amino acids. Trimming pared 0 bases from V and 1 base from J, leaving 14 bases between. Germline assignment: CDR1 DFQATT and CDR2 SNEGSKA (reference sequence). CDR3 nucleotide sequence: TGCAGTGCTAGAGACCTGGGACATCGAGGCACAGATACGCAGTATTTT. This gives the protein CSARDLGHRGTDTQYF.

This clonotype has just a few counts. The chain uses TRBV28 and TRBJ1-1, with D possibly being TRBD1 (5 bases). Germline CDR1 MDHEN, CDR2 SYDVKM. Trimming pared 2 bases from V and 1 base from J, leaving 14 bases between. This CDR3 contains 16 residues. CDR3 region: CASSLIRPGPNTEAFF. In DNA, the CDR3 is TGTGCCAGCAGTTTAATTAGGCCAGGGCCGAACACTGAAGCTTTCTTT.

This chain links TRBV9 with TRBJ1-1; maybe TRBD1 (6 bases). V lost 4 bases to trimming and J lost 0 bases, with 16 bases between them. The CDR3 length is 16 residues. From germline, CDR1 is SGDLS and CDR2 YYNGEE. In nucleotides, the CDR3 is TGTGCCAGCAGCACAGCAGGGACACTGATGAACACTGAAGCTTTCTTT. This codes for CASSTAGTLMNTEAFF. Full variable domain (rest looked up from reference TRBV9 and TRBJ1-1): DSGVTQTPKHLITATGQRVTLRCSPRSGDLSVYWYQQSLDQGLQFLIQYYNGEERAKGNILERFSAQQFPDLHSELNLSSLELGDSALYFCASSTAGTLMNTEAFFGQGTRLTVV.

On this clonotype itself: This could be a read error, since a much larger clone is one nucleotide away. The V gene is TRBV29-1, the J gene TRBJ2-7; TRBD1 matches at 8 bases. The germline V gene encodes CDR1 SQVTM and CDR2 ANQGSEA. The V segment lost 5 bases and the J segment 5 bases; nucleotides outside the gene matches: 11. The CDR3 consists of 14 residues. DNA for the CDR3: TGCAGCGTTTGTGGGGGGACAGGTGGGGACGAGCAGTACTTC. Its protein product is CSVCGGTGGDEQYF.

The V call is TRBV18, the J call TRBJ1-1; tentative D call: TRBD1 (6 bases). Between the trimmed V and J ends, which lost 3 bases and 3 bases, there was a span of 8 bases. CDR3 length: 13 amino acids. Germline V gives CDR1 KGHSH, CDR2 LQKENI. CDR3 in amino acids: CASSPGADTEAFF. CDR3 bases: TGTGCCAGCTCACCGGGGGCGGACACTGAAGCTTTCTTT.

Ten or more counts support this clonotype. CDR3 DNA: TGCAGCGCTAAGGGCTGGGACAGGGCTGGCTACACCTTC. This translates into CSAKGWDRAGYTF. The V call is TRBV29-1, the J call TRBJ1-2, with 9 nucleotides matching TRBD1. V shed 7 bases and J 7 bases; nucleotides not matched to a gene: 10. In germline, CDR1 is SQVTM, CDR2 ANQGSEA. This CDR3 region has 13 residues. Looking up the rest from reference TRBV29-1 and TRBJ1-2 gives the full variable domain: SAVISQKPSRDICQRGTSLTIQCQVDSQVTMMFWYRQQPGQSLTLIATANQGSEATYESGFVIDKFPISRPNLTFSTLTVSNMSPEDSSIYLCSAKGWDRAGYTFGSGTRLTVV.

This clonotype has a handful of counts. The rearrangement links TRBV29-1 to TRBJ1-1; no clear D. V gave up 6 bases and J gave up 1 base, with 9 bases separating them. The CDR3 loop spans 12 amino acids. Germline loops: CDR1 SQVTM, CDR2 ANQGSEA. The CDR3 DNA follows: TGCAGCGTCTCAATAAGGAACACTGAAGCTTTCTTT. Protein sequence: CSVSIRNTEAFF.

This clonotype was seen a few times. The genes are TRBV4-1 and TRBJ1-5; 7 bases are shared with TRBD1. CDR3 size: 15 residues. From germline, CDR1 is MGHRA and CDR2 YSYEKL. V dropped 3 bases and J dropped 3; count of bases not matched to a gene: 5. The CDR3 region is CASSHGQAYNQPQHF. The DNA for the CDR3 is TGCGCCAGCAGCCACGGACAGGCTTACAATCAGCCCCAGCATTTT.

This chain connects TRBV7-3 to TRBJ2-1; 8 nucleotides line up with TRBD2. Germline-derived CDR1 and CDR2 are SGHTA and FQGTGA. The CDR3 extends over 15 amino acids. Unmatched junction bases numbered 11, after V lost 5 bases and J lost 8 bases. This CDR3 reads CASSPLGGAIDEQFF. For the CDR3, the DNA is TGTGCCAGCAGCCCCCTCGGGGGGGCCATCGATGAGCAGTTCTTC. The full variable domain, with the rest looked up from reference TRBV7-3 and TRBJ2-1, is GAGVSQTPSNKVTEKGKYVELRCDPISGHTALYWYRQSLGQGPEFLIYFQGTGAADDSGLPNDRFFAVRPEGSVSTLKIQRTERGDSAVYLCASSPLGGAIDEQFFGPGTRLTVL.

The genes are TRBV5-1 and TRBJ1-1; D gene ambiguous. The CDR3 extends over 13 amino acids. V dropped 1 base and J dropped 3 bases, with 7 bases sitting between them. Germline assignment: CDR1 SGHRS and CDR2 YFSETQ. The CDR3: CASSLRVHTEAFF. DNA of the CDR3: TGCGCCAGCAGCTTGAGGGTCCACACTGAAGCTTTCTTT.